This T cell receptor (beta chain) was observed in a study of human T cells and chemical hapten exposure. General study results and limits: Donor immune responses may differ from healthy people's, since all donors had alopecia.

One entry per CDR3 protein results from TCRdb running MiXCR on the RACE reads. The sample comprises some 380,000 distinct CDR3 sequences, roughly 5% of which are singletons, and 2% to 2.5% rests with the top ten. The V end was cut by 4 bases, the J end by 7 bases, with 7 bases between. The CDR3 is 11 amino acids. Germline V gives CDR1 SGHDN, CDR2 FVKESK. This sample's time point: patch test 1, 2 weeks after DPC sensitization. Noted treatment: therapeutic diphenylcyclopropenone sensitization with weekly scalp DPC. In this sample, this clonotype turned up a few times. Its antigen is as yet unknown. This specimen consisted of whole blood, obtained in connection with sensitization to the hapten diphenylcyclopropenone (DPC). The J gene is TRBJ1-1, the V gene TRBV14; no clear D. The source of this sequence is a woman between 45 and 60 years old with alopecia areata. Some clones in this sample may be carry-over from other donors' samples. The CDR3 sequence: CASSPFIEAFF. The CDR3 DNA sequence: TGTGCCAGCAGCCCATTTATTGAAGCTTTCTTT.